This T cell receptor (beta chain) was found in a study of OX40 agonist ivuxolimab in advanced cancers. Turning to the overall study: Ivuxolimab, which targeted the costimulatory receptor OX40 (CD134), was an agonistic, fully human IgG2 monoclonal antibody. Intravenous ivuxolimab was administered to patients every 2 weeks at six dose levels: 0.01, 0.1, 0.3, 1.5, 3 and 10 mg/kg. Of the 50 to 55 patients in dose escalation, approximately 20 had hepatocellular carcinoma, some 15 had melanoma, 9 had renal cell carcinoma and 9 had head and neck cancer. The dose-escalation cohort was approximately 83% male with a mean age of roughly 62 years, ranging from about 20 to 80. Patients were allowed to have had prior anti-PD-1, anti-PD-L1 or anti-CTLA-4 therapy, and around 41% of the dose-escalation patients had previously received checkpoint inhibitors. Partial responses occurred in three dose-escalation patients: two with cutaneous melanoma and one with hepatocellular carcinoma. The purpose of peripheral TCRbeta sequencing was to test whether ivuxolimab changed TCR sequence diversity and led to clonal T-cell expansion. The paper covers the monotherapy dose-escalation part of the phase I ivuxolimab trial, which included N of about 56 patients. Overall results and qualifications from the work: After ivuxolimab, expanded clones were on average more numerous among CD8+ T cells than among CD4+ T cells. Antigen specificity was not determined for the clonally expanded peripheral T cells. Low levels of normalized T-cell clonal expansion were also seen in some patients who did not respond. In the 0.1-3.0 mg/kg groups, partial responders were among the patients with the lowest normalized peripheral clonal expansion, particularly in CD8+ T cells. At doses of 0.1 to 3.0 mg/kg, clonal expansion of both CD4+ and CD8+ T cells in blood was seen between baseline and week 6.

Trimming removed 2 bases from V and 3 bases from J, leaving 9 bases between the germline ends. CDR1 SGHNT and CDR2 YYREEE are derived from the germline V gene (reference sequence). The CDR3 measures 14 amino acids from cysteine to phenylalanine. The only DNA kept is the CDR3, 42 bases in frame from the first base. With respect to this clone: The specificity of this receptor is unknown. Base-call qualities are not available, and no considerably larger clone is one nucleotide away.

Patients with autoimmune disease history or receiving systemic immunosuppression were excluded from the trial. Peripheral blood for TCR sequencing was drawn from every dose cohort at baseline, at cycle 4 day 1 and at cycle 7 day 1. Samples were obtained from an open-label, multicenter, first-in-human phase I dose-escalation trial of ivuxolimab. Adults with locally advanced or metastatic head and neck squamous cell, hepatocellular, melanoma or renal cell carcinoma were enrolled in the trial. CD4+ and CD8+ T cells were sorted separately from peripheral blood before TCR sequencing. For sequencing of the TCRbeta CDR3 region, genomic DNA was extracted from the sorted cells. The immunoSEQ Assay was used for sequencing of TCRbeta CDR3 regions. This immuneACCESS table, as held by TCRdb, lists in-frame sequences with V and J called but not all clones. Of the missing ones, under half trace to an unresolved V gene in checked studies; the others have no known cause. Recorded for this sample are 65,000 to 85,000 clones; about nine tenths of them occurred a single time. Of the sample, roughly 2% falls within the top ten clones.

The rearranged chain carries TRBV5-4 and TRBJ1-5, and possibly TRBD1, on 6 matching bases. The sample here was CD4+ or CD8+ T cells sorted from blood, taken in a trial of the OX40 agonist ivuxolimab. This clonotype was sampled from an adult with an advanced solid tumor such as melanoma, head and neck, liver or kidney cancer. Read as DNA, the sequence is TGTGCCAGCAGCTTACAGGGCATCAATCAGCCCCAGCATTTT. Translated, this gives CASSLQGINQPQHF.